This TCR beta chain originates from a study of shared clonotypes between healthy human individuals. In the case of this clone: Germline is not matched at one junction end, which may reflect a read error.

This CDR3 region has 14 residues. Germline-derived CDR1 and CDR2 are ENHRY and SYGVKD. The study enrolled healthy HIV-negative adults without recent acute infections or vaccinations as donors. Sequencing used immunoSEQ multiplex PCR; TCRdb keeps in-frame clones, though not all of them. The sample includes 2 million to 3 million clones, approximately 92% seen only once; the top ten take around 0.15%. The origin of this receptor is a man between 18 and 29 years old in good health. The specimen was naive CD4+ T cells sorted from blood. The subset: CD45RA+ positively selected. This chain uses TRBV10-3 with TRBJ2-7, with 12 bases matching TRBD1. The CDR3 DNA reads TGTGCCATCACTGAGGGACAGGGGGCTCGCGAGCAGTACTTC. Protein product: CAITEGQGAREQYF.